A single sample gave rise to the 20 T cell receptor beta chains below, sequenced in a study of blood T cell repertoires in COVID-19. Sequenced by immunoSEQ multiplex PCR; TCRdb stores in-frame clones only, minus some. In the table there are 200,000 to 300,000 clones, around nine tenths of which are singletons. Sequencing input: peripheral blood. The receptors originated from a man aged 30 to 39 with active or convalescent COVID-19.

The CDR3 region has the DNA TGTGCCAGTAGTCCGTCGTTCTTATCGGGACAGCCCCAGCATTTT. This codes for CASSPSFLSGQPQHF. The chain uses TRBV19 and TRBJ1-5; D remains unclear. The V end was cut by 5 bases, the J end by 7 bases, with 18 bases between. Germline V gene sequence: CDR1 LNHDA, CDR2 SQIVND (reference sequence). The CDR3 consists of 15 residues.

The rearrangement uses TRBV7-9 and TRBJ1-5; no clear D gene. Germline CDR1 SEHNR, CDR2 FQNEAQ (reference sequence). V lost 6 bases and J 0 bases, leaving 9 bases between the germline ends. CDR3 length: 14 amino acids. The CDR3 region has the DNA TGTGCCAGCAGTCTGACGGGTAGCAATCAGCCCCAGCATTTT. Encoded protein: CASSLTGSNQPQHF.

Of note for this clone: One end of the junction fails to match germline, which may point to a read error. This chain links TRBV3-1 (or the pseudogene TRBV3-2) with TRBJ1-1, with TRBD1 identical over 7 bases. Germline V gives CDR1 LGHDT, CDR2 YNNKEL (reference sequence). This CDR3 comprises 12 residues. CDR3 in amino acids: CASSGDGSRGGW. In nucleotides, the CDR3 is TGTGCCAGCAGCGGCGACGGCTCGAGAGGGGGCTGG.

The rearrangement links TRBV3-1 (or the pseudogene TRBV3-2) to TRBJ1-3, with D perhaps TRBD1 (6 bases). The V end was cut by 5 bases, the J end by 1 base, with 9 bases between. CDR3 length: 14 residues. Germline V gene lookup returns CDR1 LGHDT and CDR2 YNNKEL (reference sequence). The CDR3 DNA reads TGTGCCAGCAGCGCCAGGGGATCTGGAAACACCATATATTTT. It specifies CASSARGSGNTIYF.

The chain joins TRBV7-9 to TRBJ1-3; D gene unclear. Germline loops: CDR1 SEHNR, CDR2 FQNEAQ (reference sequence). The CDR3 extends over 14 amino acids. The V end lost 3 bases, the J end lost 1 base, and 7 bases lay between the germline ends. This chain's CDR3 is CASSFTPSGNTIYF. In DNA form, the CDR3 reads TGTGCCAGCAGCTTTACTCCGTCTGGAAACACCATATATTTT.

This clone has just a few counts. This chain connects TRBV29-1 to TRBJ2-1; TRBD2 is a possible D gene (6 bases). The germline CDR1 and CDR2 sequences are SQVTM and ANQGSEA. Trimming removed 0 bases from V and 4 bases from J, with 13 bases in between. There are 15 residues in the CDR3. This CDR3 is CSVEDLEGSYNEQFF. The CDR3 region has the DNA TGCAGCGTTGAAGATCTGGAGGGGTCGTACAATGAGCAGTTCTTC.

CDR3 nucleotides: TGTGCCAGCAGTTCGGACAGGGGGGAGGGCAATCAGCCCCAGCATTTT. This sequence encodes CASSSDRGEGNQPQHF. This chain joins TRBV2 and TRBJ1-5; 10 nucleotides match TRBD1. Trimming took 5 bases from V and 2 from J; bases not matched to a gene: 6. Germline values: CDR1 SNHLY, CDR2 FYNNEI. This CDR3 is 16 amino acids long.

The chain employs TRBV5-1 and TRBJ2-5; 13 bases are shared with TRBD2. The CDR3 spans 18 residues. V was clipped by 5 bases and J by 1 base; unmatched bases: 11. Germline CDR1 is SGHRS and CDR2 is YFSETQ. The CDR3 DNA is TGCGCCAGCAGACAAACTAGCGGGGGGGCCCTGAGCCAAGAGACCCAGTACTTC. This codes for CASRQTSGGALSQETQYF.

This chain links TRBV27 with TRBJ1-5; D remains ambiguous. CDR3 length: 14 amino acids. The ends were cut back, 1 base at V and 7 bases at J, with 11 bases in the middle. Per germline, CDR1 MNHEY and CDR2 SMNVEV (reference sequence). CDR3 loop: CASSLFPENQPQHF. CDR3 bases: TGTGCCAGCAGTTTATTCCCTGAGAACCAGCCCCAGCATTTT.

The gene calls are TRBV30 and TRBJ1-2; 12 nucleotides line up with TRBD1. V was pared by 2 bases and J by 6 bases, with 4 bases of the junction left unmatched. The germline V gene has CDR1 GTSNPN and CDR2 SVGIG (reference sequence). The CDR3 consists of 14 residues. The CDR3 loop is CAWSMGQGANGYTF. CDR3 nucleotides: TGTGCCTGGAGTATGGGACAGGGGGCTAATGGCTACACCTTC. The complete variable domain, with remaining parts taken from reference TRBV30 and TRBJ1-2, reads SQTIHQWPATLVQPVGSPLSLECTVEGTSNPNLYWYRQAAGRGLQLLFYSVGIGQISSEVPQNLSASRPQDRQFILSSKKLLLSDSGFYLCAWSMGQGANGYTFGSGTRLTVV.

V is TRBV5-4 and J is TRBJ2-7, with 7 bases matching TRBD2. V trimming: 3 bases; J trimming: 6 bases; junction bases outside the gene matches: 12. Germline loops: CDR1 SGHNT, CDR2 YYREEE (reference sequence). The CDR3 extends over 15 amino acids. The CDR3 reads CASSSGGGTLPEQYF. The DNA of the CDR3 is TGTGCCAGCAGCTCGGGGGGTGGGACCCTCCCCGAGCAGTACTTC.

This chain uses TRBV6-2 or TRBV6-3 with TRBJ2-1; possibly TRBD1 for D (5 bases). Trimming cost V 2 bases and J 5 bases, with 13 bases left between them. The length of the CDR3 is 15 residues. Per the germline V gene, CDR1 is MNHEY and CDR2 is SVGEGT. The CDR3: CASSYTRQNNNEQFF. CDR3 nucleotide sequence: TGTGCCAGCAGTTACACAAGACAGAATAACAATGAGCAGTTCTTC.

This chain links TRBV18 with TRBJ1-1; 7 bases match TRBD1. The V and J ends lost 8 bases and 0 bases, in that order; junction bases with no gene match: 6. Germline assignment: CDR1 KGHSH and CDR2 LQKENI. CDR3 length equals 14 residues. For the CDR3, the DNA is TGTGCCAGCGCGTTGGGACAGATGAACACTGAAGCTTTCTTT. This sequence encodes CASALGQMNTEAFF. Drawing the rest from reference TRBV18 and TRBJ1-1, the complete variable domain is NAGVMQNPRHLVRRRGQEARLRCSPMKGHSHVYWYRQLPEEGLKFMVYLQKENIIDESGMPKERFSAEFPKEGPSILRIQQVVRGDSAAYFCASALGQMNTEAFFGQGTRLTVV.

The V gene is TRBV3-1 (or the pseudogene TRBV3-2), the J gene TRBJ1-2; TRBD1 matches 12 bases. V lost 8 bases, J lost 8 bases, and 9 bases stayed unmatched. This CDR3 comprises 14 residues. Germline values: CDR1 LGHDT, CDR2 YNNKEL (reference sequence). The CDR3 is CASQGTGGPNGYTF. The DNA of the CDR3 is TGTGCCAGCCAGGGGACAGGGGGCCCAAACGGCTACACCTTC.

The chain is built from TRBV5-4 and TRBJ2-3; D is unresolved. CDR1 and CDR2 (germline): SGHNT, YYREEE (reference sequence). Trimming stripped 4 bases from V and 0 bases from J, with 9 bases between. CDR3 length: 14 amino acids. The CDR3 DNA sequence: TGTGCCAGCAGCCTCCCCCCTAGCACAGATACGCAGTATTTT. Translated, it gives CASSLPPSTDTQYF. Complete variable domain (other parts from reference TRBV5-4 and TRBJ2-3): ETGVTQSPTHLIKTRGQQVTLRCSSQSGHNTVSWYQQALGQGPQFIFQYYREEENGRGNFPPRFSGLQFPNYSSELNVNALELDDSALYLCASSLPPSTDTQYFGPGTRLTVL.

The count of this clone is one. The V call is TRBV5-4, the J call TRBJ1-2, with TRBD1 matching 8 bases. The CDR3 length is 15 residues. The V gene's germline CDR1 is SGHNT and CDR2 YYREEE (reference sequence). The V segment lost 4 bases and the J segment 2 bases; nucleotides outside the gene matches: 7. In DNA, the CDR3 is TGTGCCAGCAGCCCACGGGACAGGAAAAACTATGGCTACACCTTC. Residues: CASSPRDRKNYGYTF.

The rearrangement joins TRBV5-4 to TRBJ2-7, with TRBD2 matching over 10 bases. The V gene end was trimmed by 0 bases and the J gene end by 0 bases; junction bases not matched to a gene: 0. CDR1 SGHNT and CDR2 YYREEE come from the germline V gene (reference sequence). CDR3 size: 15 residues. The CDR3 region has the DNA TGTGCCAGCAGCTTGGGGACTAGCGGCTCCTACGAGCAGTACTTC. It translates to CASSLGTSGSYEQYF.

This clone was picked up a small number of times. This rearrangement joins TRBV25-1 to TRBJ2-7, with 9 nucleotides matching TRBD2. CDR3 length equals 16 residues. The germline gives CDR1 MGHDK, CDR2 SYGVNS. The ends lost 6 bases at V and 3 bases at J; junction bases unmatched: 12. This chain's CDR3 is CASSGGAGGFNYEQYF. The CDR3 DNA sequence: TGTGCCAGCAGCGGGGGAGCGGGGGGCTTTAACTACGAGCAGTACTTC.

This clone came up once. The CDR3 loop is CASSFAGDRSAFF. CDR3 nucleotides: TGTGCCAGCAGCTTTGCAGGGGATCGATCCGCTTTCTTT. V gene TRBV7-2 combines with J gene TRBJ1-1; maybe TRBD1 (6 bases). The CDR3 is 13 amino acids. The V gene lost 3 bases and the J gene lost 11 bases, with 16 bases spanning the gap. Germline CDR1 and CDR2: SGHTA and FQGNSA.

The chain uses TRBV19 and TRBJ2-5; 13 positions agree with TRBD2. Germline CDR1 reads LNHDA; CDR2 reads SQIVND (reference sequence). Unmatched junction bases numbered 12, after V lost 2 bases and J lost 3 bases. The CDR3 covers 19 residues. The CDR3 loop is CASSITSGGAFNRKETQYF. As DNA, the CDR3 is TGTGCCAGTAGTATAACTAGCGGGGGGGCCTTTAACCGTAAAGAGACCCAGTACTTC.